These 9 T cell receptor beta chains were sequenced from one sample in a study of early T cells in non-severe SARS-CoV-2 infection. MiXCR was run by TCRdb on the 5' RACE reads, yielding one entry per CDR3 protein. Of 40,000 to 55,000 distinct CDR3 sequences listed, under 30% are singletons. The specimen was whole blood, collected at baseline. Receptor source: an adult who was a healthcare worker with PCR-confirmed SARS-CoV-2 infection or an uninfected control (not recorded which).

The chain recombines TRBV7-6 with TRBJ1-4; D gene uncertain. Between the trimmed V and J ends, which lost 0 bases and 7 bases, there was a span of 6 bases. The length of the CDR3 is 13 residues. The germline gives CDR1 SGHVS, CDR2 FNYEAQ. DNA of the CDR3: TGTGCCAGCAGCTTAGCGCCGGGTGAAAAACTGTTTTTT. Protein product: CASSLAPGEKLFF.

This clonotype has more than one count but fewer than ten. The chain links TRBV12-3 or TRBV12-4 to TRBJ1-1; D not resolved. V shed 6 bases and J shed 1 base, with 9 bases lying between them. The CDR3 spans 13 residues. The CDR3, as DNA: TGTGCCAGCAGGCTCCAGTGGAACACTGAAGCTTTCTTT. Protein: CASRLQWNTEAFF.

This clonotype was seen many times. CDR3 nucleotide sequence: TGCGCCAGCAGACCGGGACCCTCGAACACTGAAGCTTTCTTT. Translated: CASRPGPSNTEAFF. The chain employs TRBV10-2 and TRBJ1-1, with a tentative D call TRBD1 (5 bases). This CDR3 contains 14 residues. Trimming took off 6 bases at V and 1 base at J, with 12 bases between the two ends. CDR1 is WSHSY and CDR2 is SAAADI in the germline V gene.

This clonotype was observed a handful of times. This chain joins TRBV11-1 and TRBJ2-2; TRBD1 matches 12 bases. V gave up 5 bases and J gave up 6 bases; unmatched junction bases: 4. Per the germline V gene, CDR1 is SGHAT and CDR2 is FQDESV (reference sequence). The CDR3 extends over 15 amino acids. CDR3 bases: TGTGCCAGCAGCCTCAGGGACAGGGGGCCCGGGGAGCTGTTTTTT. Protein: CASSLRDRGPGELFF.

This rearrangement joins TRBV7-8 to TRBJ1-4; tentative D call: TRBD1 (5 bases). The V gene lost 1 base and the J gene lost 8 bases, with 14 bases spanning the gap. CDR1 and CDR2 (germline): SGHVS, FQNEAQ. The CDR3 contains 15 residues. As DNA, the CDR3 is TGTGCCAGCAGCTTAGGGCTGGGGGGAGAAGAAAAACTGTTTTTT. Its translation is CASSLGLGGEEKLFF.

This clonotype was detected a few times. The DNA of the CDR3 is TGCAGTGCTAGAGAACTTAGGGATGGATATGGCTACACCTTC. It yields the protein CSARELRDGYGYTF. V is TRBV20-1 and J is TRBJ1-2; D remains unclear. The CDR3 runs 14 residues. V was cut by 0 bases and J by 5 bases, with 13 bases left in between. Germline V lookup: CDR1 DFQATT, CDR2 SNEGSKA (reference sequence).

The V and J genes are TRBV27 and TRBJ2-4, with 8 bases aligning to TRBD2. The germline gives CDR1 MNHEY, CDR2 SMNVEV (reference sequence). This CDR3 comprises 15 residues. Losses at the gene ends were 4 bases for V and 7 bases for J; bases not matched to a gene: 9. The CDR3 DNA sequence: TGTGCCAGCAGTTCAGGCGCGGGGGGCGTGAACATTCAGTACTTC. Encoded protein: CASSSGAGGVNIQYF.

The rearrangement links TRBV5-1 to TRBJ2-5; D not resolved. Trimming cost V 0 bases and J 5 bases, with 11 bases left between them. Looked up from germline, CDR1 is SGHRS and CDR2 is YFSETQ. The CDR3 is made up of 14 amino acids. For the CDR3, the DNA is TGCGCCAGCAGCTTGGGCGCTCTGGGTGAGACCCAGTACTTC. This translates into CASSLGALGETQYF.

The chain combines TRBV20-1 with TRBJ1-1; 8 positions agree with TRBD1. CDR3 length equals 15 residues. The V and J ends lost 3 bases and 4 bases, in that order; junction bases with no gene match: 10. CDR1 is DFQATT, CDR2 SNEGSKA, per germline (reference sequence). The CDR3 nucleotides are TGCAGTGCTAGGTCCGGGACAGGAGCACTCACTGAAGCTTTCTTT. Its protein is CSARSGTGALTEAFF.